This TCR beta chain was captured in a study of T cell repertoires in ileal Crohn's disease. Study-level information: Median disease duration was 7.9 years; about 35% smoked at surgery.

Findings and caveats of the study: Clonal expansions were more frequent in active smokers than non-smokers at surgery. Compared with CD4 T cells, sorted CD8 cells carried more expanded clones.

Notes on this clone: Its antigen is as yet unknown.

The germline V gene encodes CDR1 LGHNA and CDR2 YSLEER. This CDR3 region has 15 residues. V dropped 2 bases and J dropped 2 bases, with 12 bases sitting between them. TCRdb's table, derived via immunoSEQ multiplex PCR, lists solely in-frame clones and lacks some. The sample has a few thousand clones, roughly 80% seen once. This sequence was found in an adult with Crohn's disease. The chain employs TRBV4-3 and TRBJ1-2; D is perhaps TRBD1 (5 bases). Sequenced material: ileal tissue. The DNA for the CDR3 is TGCGCCAGCAGCCAAAGGGTCGGGGGAAACTATGGCTACACCTTC. Residues: CASSQRVGGNYGYTF.